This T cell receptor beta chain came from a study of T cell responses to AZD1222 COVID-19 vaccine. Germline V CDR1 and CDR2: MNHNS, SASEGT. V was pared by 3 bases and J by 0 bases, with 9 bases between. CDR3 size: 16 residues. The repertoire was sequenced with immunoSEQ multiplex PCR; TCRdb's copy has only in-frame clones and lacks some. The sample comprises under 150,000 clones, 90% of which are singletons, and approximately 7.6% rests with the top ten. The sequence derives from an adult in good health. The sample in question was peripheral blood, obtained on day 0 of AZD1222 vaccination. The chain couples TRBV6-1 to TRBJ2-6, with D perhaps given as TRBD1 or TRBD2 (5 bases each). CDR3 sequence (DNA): TGTGCCAGCAGTGAGGGACGGCTCTCTGGGGCCAACGTCCTGACTTTC. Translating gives CASSEGRLSGANVLTF.